This passage covers 24 T cell receptor beta chains from one sample sequenced in a study of OX40 agonist ivuxolimab in advanced cancers. Clones were read by immunoSEQ multiplex PCR, and TCRdb kept only the in-frame ones, dropping some. In the table there are tens of thousands of clones, 80% to 90% of which are singletons. This specimen was CD4+ or CD8+ T cells sorted from blood, taken in a trial of the OX40 agonist ivuxolimab. These receptors were taken from an adult with an advanced solid tumor such as melanoma, head and neck, liver or kidney cancer.

This CDR3 reads CASSRTAVAGTYEQYF. CDR3 nucleotides: TGTGCCAGCAGCCGAACGGCAGTGGCAGGCACCTACGAGCAGTACTTC. The chain recombines TRBV7-9 with TRBJ2-7; D gene unclear. Trimming stripped 5 bases from V and 2 bases from J, with 19 bases between. The CDR3 has 16 amino acids. Germline V lookup: CDR1 SEHNR, CDR2 FQNEAQ (reference sequence).

The gene calls are TRBV11-2 and TRBJ1-2; D possibly corresponds to TRBD1 (6 bases). Trimming stripped 4 bases from V and 8 bases from J, with 14 bases between. CDR1 and CDR2 (germline): SGHAT, FQNNGV. This CDR3 is built from 13 residues. In DNA, the CDR3 is TGTGCCAGCAGCTCATGGACAGTTGGGGGCTACACCTTC. Translation gives CASSSWTVGGYTF. Using reference TRBV11-2 and TRBJ1-2 for the parts outside the CDR3, the full variable domain is EAGVAQSPRYKIIEKRQSVAFWCNPISGHATLYWYQQILGQGPKLLIQFQNNGVVDDSQLPKDRFSAERLKGVDSTLKIQPAKLEDSAVYLCASSSWTVGGYTFGSGTRLTVV.

The chain combines TRBV18 with TRBJ2-6; D not resolved. The CDR3 consists of 14 residues. Germline V CDR1 and CDR2: KGHSH, LQKENI. Deletions cut 4 bases from V and 0 bases from J, with 4 bases between. Here the CDR3 DNA reads TGTGCCAGCTCACGACGCTCTGGGGCCAACGTCCTGACTTTC. Its protein product is CASSRRSGANVLTF.

The CDR3: CASSGLAGATYEQYF. The DNA for the CDR3 is TGCGCCAGCAGTGGACTAGCGGGGGCCACCTACGAGCAGTACTTC. The gene calls are TRBV10-2 and TRBJ2-7; 12 bases align to TRBD2. V was pared by 4 bases and J by 2 bases, with 3 bases of the junction left unmatched. Germline assignment: CDR1 WSHSY and CDR2 SAAADI. The CDR3 length is 15 residues.

The CDR3 DNA is TGTGCCAGCAGCGATTCGAACACTGAAGCTTTCTTT. Its translation: CASSDSNTEAFF. This chain connects TRBV6-1 to TRBJ1-1; D uncertain. CDR1 and CDR2 (germline): MNHNS, SASEGT. The germline V and J ends were trimmed by 6 bases and 1 base, with 6 bases remaining between them. This CDR3 is built from 12 residues.

This clone has a handful of counts. The chain recombines TRBV5-4 with TRBJ2-7, with D perhaps being TRBD1 or TRBD2 (5 bases each). V was trimmed by 4 bases and J by 2 bases, leaving 16 bases between them. The CDR3 sequence is 15 residues long. Germline assignment: CDR1 SGHNT and CDR2 YYREEE (reference sequence). As DNA, the CDR3 is TGTGCCAGCAGCCCGGGGTCAGGGTTCCCCTACGAGCAGTACTTC. This translates into CASSPGSGFPYEQYF. Full variable domain (outside the CDR3, taken from reference TRBV5-4 and TRBJ2-7): ETGVTQSPTHLIKTRGQQVTLRCSSQSGHNTVSWYQQALGQGPQFIFQYYREEENGRGNFPPRFSGLQFPNYSSELNVNALELDDSALYLCASSPGSGFPYEQYFGPGTRLTVT.

This sequence joins TRBV7-9 and TRBJ1-4; D gene unclear. The CDR3 sequence is 13 residues long. Germline V gene data show CDR1 as SEHNR and CDR2 as FQNEAQ (reference sequence). Trimming cost V 6 bases and J 4 bases, with 9 bases left between them. The CDR3 spells CASRPGGNEKLFF. DNA of the CDR3: TGTGCCAGCAGACCGGGAGGTAATGAAAAACTGTTTTTT.

The CDR3 loop reads CASSPLTGSYNEQFF. CDR3 bases: TGTGCCAGCAGCCCATTGACAGGTTCCTACAATGAGCAGTTCTTC. The V and J genes are TRBV11-2 and TRBJ2-1; D perhaps matches TRBD1 (6 bases). The germline V gene has CDR1 SGHAT and CDR2 FQNNGV. The CDR3 spans 15 residues. Trimming shortened V by 5 bases and J by 1 base, and 12 bases separated the two germline ends.

The chain joins TRBV7-9 to TRBJ2-2, with 10 bases lining up with TRBD2. Germline-derived CDR1 and CDR2 are SEHNR and FQNEAQ (reference sequence). The CDR3 sequence is 15 residues long. V lost 5 bases, J lost 3 bases, and 3 bases stayed unmatched. The DNA for the CDR3 is TGTGCCAGCAGCAAAAGCGGGAGGGACACCGGGGAGCTGTTTTTT. This translates into CASSKSGRDTGELFF. Looking up the rest from reference TRBV7-9 and TRBJ2-2 gives the full variable domain: DTGVSQNPRHKITKRGQNVTFRCDPISEHNRLYWYRQTLGQGPEFLTYFQNEAQLEKSRLLSDRFSAERPKGSFSTLEIQRTEQGDSAMYLCASSKSGRDTGELFFGEGSRLTVL.

CDR3 DNA: TGTGCCAGCTTGGGGGAGCGTAGTTCGAACACTGAAGCTTTCTTT. Translation gives CASLGERSSNTEAFF. The rearrangement joins TRBV2 to TRBJ1-1, with D tentatively TRBD1 (5 bases). V was pared by 8 bases and J by 1 base, with 17 bases between. Looked up from germline, CDR1 is SNHLY and CDR2 is FYNNEI. The CDR3 length is 15 residues.

This clone was observed a handful of times. The chain combines TRBV19 with TRBJ2-7, with D possibly matching TRBD1 (5 bases). The V end was cut by 3 bases, the J end by 6 bases, with 12 bases between. Germline loops: CDR1 LNHDA, CDR2 SQIVND (reference sequence). The CDR3 is 13 residues long. The CDR3 sequence: CASSIPVTGEQYF. The CDR3 coding sequence is TGTGCCAGTAGTATCCCCGTAACAGGCGAGCAGTACTTC.

This chain uses TRBV19 with TRBJ2-3; TRBD2 matches at 9 bases. The CDR3 has 16 amino acids. After removal of 5 bases from V and 4 bases from J, the junction contained 10 bases not matched to a gene. Looked up from germline, CDR1 is LNHDA and CDR2 is SQIVND (reference sequence). The chain's CDR3 is CASSSPSGERADTQYF. The CDR3 DNA is TGTGCCAGTAGTTCCCCTAGCGGGGAGAGGGCAGATACGCAGTATTTT.

A few counts support this clone. The chain carries TRBV9 and TRBJ2-2; 9 bases fit TRBD1. The CDR3 extends over 14 amino acids. Trimming at V came to 3 bases and at J to 15 bases, leaving 12 bases not matched to a gene. Germline lookup yields CDR1 SGDLS and CDR2 YYNGEE. This CDR3 reads CASSEGPGQGRMFF. In DNA, the CDR3 is TGTGCCAGCAGCGAGGGACCGGGACAGGGACGGATGTTTTTT. The variable domain in full, completed from reference TRBV9 and TRBJ2-2, reads DSGVTQTPKHLITATGQRVTLRCSPRSGDLSVYWYQQSLDQGLQFLIQYYNGEERAKGNILERFSAQQFPDLHSELNLSSLELGDSALYFCASSEGPGQGRMFFGEGSRLTVL.

V and J are TRBV14 and TRBJ1-4, with D possibly matching TRBD1 (5 bases). Germline V gene sequence: CDR1 SGHDN, CDR2 FVKESK. V was trimmed by 4 bases and J by 3 bases, leaving 12 bases between them. The CDR3 sequence is 15 residues long. The CDR3 protein is CASSPTLGANEKLFF. DNA for the CDR3: TGTGCCAGCAGCCCCACGTTGGGGGCTAATGAAAAACTGTTTTTT.

The chain has TRBV27 and TRBJ2-3, with D tentatively TRBD2 (8 bases). V was clipped by 6 bases and J by 2 bases, with 21 bases between them. This CDR3 comprises 17 residues. Germline values: CDR1 MNHEY, CDR2 SMNVEV (reference sequence). CDR3 amino acids: CASRSGGPSGFTDTQYF. As DNA, the CDR3 is TGTGCCAGCAGATCAGGGGGACCTAGCGGGTTCACAGATACGCAGTATTTT.

Only one count was recorded for this clone. The gene calls are TRBV4-3 and TRBJ2-3; 10 nucleotides align to TRBD2. The CDR3 is 13 residues long. V shed 4 bases, J shed 5 bases, and the junction held 0 bases outside the gene matches. CDR1 LGHNA and CDR2 YSLEER come from the germline V gene. DNA for the CDR3: TGCGCCAGCAGCCCTAGCGGGAGAGATACGCAGTATTTT. Its protein product is CASSPSGRDTQYF.

The V call is TRBV9, the J call TRBJ1-1; D not certain. Looked up from germline, CDR1 is SGDLS and CDR2 is YYNGEE. The CDR3 covers 13 residues. Trimming cost V 3 bases and J 2 bases, with 8 bases left between them. The CDR3 spells CASSAATNTEAFF. The CDR3 DNA is TGTGCCAGCAGCGCAGCCACTAACACTGAAGCTTTCTTT.

The chain is built from TRBV6-6 and TRBJ2-7; D possibly uses TRBD1 or TRBD2 (5 bases each). Germline CDR1 is MNHNY and CDR2 is SVGAGI (reference sequence). With 7 bases removed from V and 4 bases from J, the gap between germline ends came to 14 bases. This CDR3 comprises 13 residues. In nucleotides, the CDR3 is TGTGCCAGCACCCAGTCGGGGCTTTACGAGCAGTACTTC. Encoded protein: CASTQSGLYEQYF.

This clone showed up just a few times. The chain has TRBV7-8 and TRBJ1-3, with a possible D match to TRBD1 (5 bases). CDR3 length: 15 residues. Germline loops: CDR1 SGHVS, CDR2 FQNEAQ. V lost 5 bases, J lost 4 bases, and 15 bases lay in between. CDR3 sequence: CASSMGGIGGNTIYF. The CDR3 bases are TGTGCCAGCAGCATGGGGGGAATAGGGGGAAACACCATATATTTT.

The chain recombines TRBV19 with TRBJ2-1; 8 nucleotides align to TRBD2. This CDR3 has 14 amino acids. Per the germline V gene, CDR1 is LNHDA and CDR2 is SQIVND (reference sequence). Trimming cost V 6 bases and J 8 bases; bases outside gene matches: 9. In DNA, the CDR3 is TGTGCCAGTAGCCTGACTAGCGTTATCGATGAGCAGTTCTTC. It specifies CASSLTSVIDEQFF. The whole variable domain, filled in from reference TRBV19 and TRBJ2-1, reads DGGITQSPKYLFRKEGQNVTLSCEQNLNHDAMYWYRQDPGQGLRLIYYSQIVNDFQKGDIAEGYSVSREKKESFPLTVTSAQKNPTAFYLCASSLTSVIDEQFFGPGTRLTVL.

The chain joins TRBV6-5 to TRBJ1-1; possibly TRBD1 for D (5 bases). Deletions cut 6 bases from V and 6 bases from J, with 14 bases between. The length of the CDR3 is 13 residues. Germline-derived CDR1 and CDR2 are MNHEY and SVGAGI. CDR3 residues: CASSRGGIAEAFF. For the CDR3, the DNA is TGTGCCAGCAGCCGGGGGGGGATTGCTGAAGCTTTCTTT.

The chain carries TRBV4-3 and TRBJ2-3; 11 bases fit TRBD2. Germline CDR1 reads LGHNA; CDR2 reads YSLEER. Trimming removed 3 bases from V and 2 bases from J; junction bases left unmatched: 1. This CDR3 has 15 amino acids. The CDR3 here is CASSQGLADTDTQYF. The DNA for the CDR3 is TGCGCCAGCAGCCAGGGACTAGCGGACACAGATACGCAGTATTTT.

Only one count was recorded for this clone. This rearrangement joins TRBV7-8 to TRBJ2-1, with TRBD2 identical over 15 bases. V was clipped by 3 bases and J by 9 bases; unmatched bases: 3. Germline assignment: CDR1 SGHVS and CDR2 FQNEAQ. The CDR3 covers 15 residues. The CDR3 DNA reads TGTGCCAGCAGCTTTCCGGGACTAGCGGGGGGTGAGCAGTTCTTC. It specifies CASSFPGLAGGEQFF.

V usage is TRBV19 and J usage is TRBJ2-3; 10 nucleotides match TRBD1. CDR3 length: 16 amino acids. In germline, CDR1 is LNHDA, CDR2 SQIVND (reference sequence). The V gene end was trimmed by 7 bases and the J gene end by 6 bases; junction bases not matched to a gene: 13. CDR3 loop: CASTPDGDRGLDTQYF. Here the CDR3 DNA reads TGTGCCAGTACTCCAGACGGGGACAGGGGTCTGGATACGCAGTATTTT.